The 18 T cell receptor beta chains below come from one sample, sequenced in a study of OX40 agonist ivuxolimab in advanced cancers. Profiling relied on immunoSEQ multiplex PCR, and the TCRdb table lists in-frame clones only, not all of them. The sample has tens of thousands of clones, 70% to 90% seen once. The sequences come from CD4+ or CD8+ T cells sorted from blood, collected in a trial of the OX40 agonist ivuxolimab. These receptors were obtained from an adult with an advanced solid tumor such as melanoma, head and neck, liver or kidney cancer.

The genes are TRBV28 and TRBJ1-3, with a tentative D call TRBD1 (6 bases). The ends were cut back, 5 bases at V and 4 bases at J, with 15 bases in the middle. Germline V gives CDR1 MDHEN, CDR2 SYDVKM. The CDR3 covers 15 residues. CDR3 sequence (DNA): TGTGCCAGCAGTATTGGACAGCTGATAGGAAACACCATATATTTT. Protein: CASSIGQLIGNTIYF.

The gene calls are TRBV28 and TRBJ2-3; D call uncertain. From germline, CDR1 is MDHEN and CDR2 SYDVKM. V lost 8 bases, J lost 0 bases, and 6 bases lay in between. This CDR3 has 12 amino acids. Written as DNA, the CDR3 is TGTGCCAGCCACCAGAGCACAGATACGCAGTATTTT. This codes for CASHQSTDTQYF. Complete variable domain (other parts from reference TRBV28 and TRBJ2-3): DVKVTQSSRYLVKRTGEKVFLECVQDMDHENMFWYRQDPGLGLRLIYFSYDVKMKEKGDIPEGYSVSREKKERFSLILESASTNQTSMYLCASHQSTDTQYFGPGTRLTVL.

V is TRBV10-2 and J is TRBJ2-5; 9 bases fit TRBD1. The J segment lost 5 bases and the V segment lost 10 bases, leaving 14 bases of the junction unmatched. Germline V gene lookup returns CDR1 WSHSY and CDR2 SAAADI. The CDR3 consists of 15 residues. The CDR3 DNA sequence: TGCGCCACAAGGGGACAGGGAAGTATGGGGGAGACCCAGTACTTC. Protein product: CATRGQGSMGETQYF.

The J gene is TRBJ1-1, the V gene TRBV5-1, with unresolved D. Per germline, CDR1 SGHRS and CDR2 YFSETQ. Trimming shortened V by 0 bases and J by 7 bases, and 10 bases separated the two germline ends. This CDR3 has 13 amino acids. The CDR3 DNA reads TGCGCCAGCAGCTTGGTTTCGATGGATGAAGCTTTCTTT. Its translation is CASSLVSMDEAFF.

The CDR3 DNA reads as TGTGCCAGCAGCTTAGTCTATGGCAATGAGCAGTTCTTC. Protein product: CASSLVYGNEQFF. V is TRBV11-2 and J is TRBJ2-1; D is unclear. Per the germline V gene, CDR1 is SGHAT and CDR2 is FQNNGV. The germline V and J ends were trimmed by 1 base and 6 bases, with 7 bases remaining between them. This CDR3 region has 13 residues.

The V and J genes are TRBV10-2 and TRBJ2-3, with unresolved D. Trimming shortened V by 7 bases and J by 6 bases, and 17 bases separated the two germline ends. The CDR3 is 14 residues long. CDR1 and CDR2 from the germline V gene are WSHSY and SAAADI. DNA of the CDR3: TGCGCCAGCAAGGGCTTCCAAGTAGGTGATACGCAGTATTTT. The encoded protein is CASKGFQVGDTQYF.

This clone was seen only once. CDR3 sequence: CASTILDDPDSPLHF. CDR3 nucleotides: TGTGCCAGCACCATCTTGGACGATCCGGATTCACCCCTCCACTTT. J is TRBJ1-6 and V is TRBV6-1; D ambiguous. The germline gives CDR1 MNHNS, CDR2 SASEGT. Deletions cut 7 bases from V and 8 bases from J, with 18 bases between. The CDR3 is made up of 15 amino acids.

This clone came up once. The chain has TRBV6-1 and TRBJ2-3, with 7 bases lining up with TRBD1. V shed 11 bases, J shed 1 base, and the junction held 6 bases outside the gene matches. This CDR3 is 13 amino acids long. The germline V gene has CDR1 MNHNS and CDR2 SASEGT. The DNA for the CDR3 is TGTGCCGGCGGACAGGTTGGCACAGATACGCAGTATTTT. Protein: CAGGQVGTDTQYF.

The chain combines TRBV7-6 with TRBJ2-3; TRBD2 aligns across 8 bases. Per germline, CDR1 SGHVS and CDR2 FNYEAQ. The CDR3 sequence is 14 residues long. The V segment lost 3 bases and the J segment 2 bases; nucleotides outside the gene matches: 1. The CDR3 nucleotides read TGTGCCAGCAGCTTTAGCGGGAACACAGATACGCAGTATTTT. Its translation: CASSFSGNTDTQYF.

The V and J genes are TRBV29-1 and TRBJ2-1; 7 bases align to TRBD1. The CDR3 has 13 amino acids. Per germline, CDR1 SQVTM and CDR2 ANQGSEA. Germline trimming cut 6 bases from V and 6 bases from J; bases unmatched to any gene: 8. Written as DNA, the CDR3 is TGCAGCGTCCAAAACACAGGGGTCAATGAGCAGTTCTTC. Translated: CSVQNTGVNEQFF.

About this clone itself: Different DNA sequences within this sample yield the same CDR3. The J gene is TRBJ1-2, the V gene TRBV6-1; D uncertain. Trimming stripped 3 bases from V and 2 bases from J, with 7 bases between. Looked up from germline, CDR1 is MNHNS and CDR2 is SASEGT. This CDR3 contains 13 residues. The CDR3, as DNA: TGTGCCAGCAGTGACCGAGGGAACTATGGCTACACCTTC. Translation gives CASSDRGNYGYTF.

This chain joins TRBV5-1 and TRBJ2-3; TRBD1 matches at 9 bases. The V and J ends lost 4 bases and 2 bases, in that order; junction bases with no gene match: 5. There are 15 residues in the CDR3. The germline V gene has CDR1 SGHRS and CDR2 YFSETQ. In DNA, the CDR3 is TGCGCCAGCAGCAACGGACAGGGGCTCACAGATACGCAGTATTTT. It is translated as CASSNGQGLTDTQYF.

In DNA form, the CDR3 reads TGTGCCAGCAGGCAGAGCTCCTACGAGCAGTACTTC. Its protein product is CASRQSSYEQYF. V usage is TRBV6-1 and J usage is TRBJ2-7; no definite D call. Trimming took 6 bases from V and 0 from J, leaving 6 bases between them. This CDR3 has 12 residues. Germline V CDR1 and CDR2: MNHNS, SASEGT.

The gene calls are TRBV7-2 and TRBJ2-5; D unclear. V was cut by 1 base and J by 2 bases, with 8 bases left in between. The CDR3 is made up of 14 amino acids. The V gene's germline CDR1 is SGHTA and CDR2 FQGNSA. DNA for the CDR3: TGTGCCAGCAGCTTAGTAGTTGCGCAAGAGACCCAGTACTTC. Translated: CASSLVVAQETQYF.

V is TRBV5-1 and J is TRBJ2-7; TRBD2 matches at 10 bases. The trim removed 0 bases at V and 2 bases at J, leaving 2 bases unmatched. The germline V gene encodes CDR1 SGHRS and CDR2 YFSETQ. This CDR3 spans 15 amino acids. The CDR3 DNA follows: TGCGCCAGCAGCTTGGGGACTAGCGGCGCCTACGAGCAGTACTTC. Translated, it gives CASSLGTSGAYEQYF.

The chain recombines TRBV10-3 with TRBJ1-2; 9 bases map to TRBD1. The CDR3 sequence is 13 residues long. Trimming at V came to 10 bases and at J to 7 bases, leaving 10 bases not matched to a gene. Germline-derived CDR1 and CDR2 are ENHRY and SYGVKD. The CDR3 bases are TGTGCCAGCAGGGGGGACAGGGCGGGTGGCTACACCTTC. This encodes CASRGDRAGGYTF.

V gene TRBV11-2 combines with J gene TRBJ2-7; 8 nucleotides agree with TRBD1. Germline V gene data show CDR1 as SGHAT and CDR2 as FQNNGV. Losses at the gene ends were 5 bases for V and 4 bases for J; bases not matched to a gene: 4. The CDR3 spans 13 residues. The CDR3 spells CASSQGQVYEQYF. CDR3 coding DNA: TGTGCCAGCAGCCAGGGACAGGTATACGAGCAGTACTTC.

V is TRBV19 and J is TRBJ1-2; D ambiguous. Germline assignment: CDR1 LNHDA and CDR2 SQIVND (reference sequence). The CDR3 is 13 residues long. Deletions cut 3 bases from V and 7 bases from J, with 12 bases between. In DNA, the CDR3 is TGTGCCAGTAGTATGTCAGGTACCCTTGGCTACACCTTC. Translated: CASSMSGTLGYTF.